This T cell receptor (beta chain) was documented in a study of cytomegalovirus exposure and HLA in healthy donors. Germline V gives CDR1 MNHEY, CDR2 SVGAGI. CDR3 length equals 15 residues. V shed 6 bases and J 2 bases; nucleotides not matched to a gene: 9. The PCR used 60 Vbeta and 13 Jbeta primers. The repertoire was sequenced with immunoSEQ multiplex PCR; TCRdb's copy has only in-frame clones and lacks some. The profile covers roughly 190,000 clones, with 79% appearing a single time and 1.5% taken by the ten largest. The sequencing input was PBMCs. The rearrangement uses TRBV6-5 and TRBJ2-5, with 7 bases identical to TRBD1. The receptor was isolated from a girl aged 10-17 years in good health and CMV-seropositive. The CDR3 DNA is TGTGCCAGCAGCATACCGGGACAGCAACAAGAGACCCAGTACTTC. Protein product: CASSIPGQQQETQYF.